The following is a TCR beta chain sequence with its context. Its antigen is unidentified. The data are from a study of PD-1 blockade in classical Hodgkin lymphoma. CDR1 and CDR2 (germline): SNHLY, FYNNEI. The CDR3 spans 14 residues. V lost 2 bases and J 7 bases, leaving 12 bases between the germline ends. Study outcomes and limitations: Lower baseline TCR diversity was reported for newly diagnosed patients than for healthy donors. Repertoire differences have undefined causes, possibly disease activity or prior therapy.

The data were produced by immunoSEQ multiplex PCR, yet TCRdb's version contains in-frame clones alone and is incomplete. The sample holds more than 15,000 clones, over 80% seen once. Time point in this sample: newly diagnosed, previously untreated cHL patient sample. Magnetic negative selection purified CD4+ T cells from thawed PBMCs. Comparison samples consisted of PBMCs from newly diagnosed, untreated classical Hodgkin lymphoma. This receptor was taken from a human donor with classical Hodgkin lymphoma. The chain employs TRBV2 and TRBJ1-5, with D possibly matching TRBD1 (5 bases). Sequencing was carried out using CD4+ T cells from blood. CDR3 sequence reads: CASSETGTAQPQHF. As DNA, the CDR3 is TGTGCCAGCAGTGAAACAGGTACTGCACAGCCCCAGCATTTT. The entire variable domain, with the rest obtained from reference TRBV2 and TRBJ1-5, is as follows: EPEVTQTPSHQVTQMGQEVILRCVPISNHLYFYWYRQILGQKVEFLVSFYNNEISEKSEIFDDQFSVERPDGSNFTLKIRSTKLEDSAMYFCASSETGTAQPQHFGDGTRLSIL.